Each of the 28 T cell receptor beta chains below was sequenced from the same sample in a study of tumor-infiltrating lymphocytes in primary liver carcinoma. Blood RNA was derived from unsorted whole blood, and germline DNA was extracted too. A primer in the constant region served to generate TCR beta cDNA from approximately 450 ng of total RNA. TCR beta libraries came from three nested multiplex PCR rounds using slightly modified ARM-PCR. In the first two PCR rounds, TRBV1-TRBV30 forward primers were paired with a C-beta reverse primer, and each round lasted roughly 10 cycles. TCRdb independently ran MiXCR on the multiplex PCR reads; one entry per CDR3 protein. The sample shows under 200,000 distinct CDR3 sequences, roughly 61% of them seen only once. Sequenced sample: peripheral blood. These receptors were obtained from a woman aged 55-70 years with primary liver carcinoma and hepatitis B virus infection.

As concerns this clonotype: A single base separates this from a much larger clone, so it may be a read error. DNA for the CDR3: TGTGCCAGCAGGTCCAGCGATGCCGGGGAGCTGTTTTTT. Amino acid sequence: CASRSSDAGELFF. The chain combines TRBV12-3 or TRBV12-4 with TRBJ2-2, with no clear D. V was cut by 6 bases and J by 6 bases, with 11 bases left in between. CDR3 size: 13 residues.

The chain combines TRBV11-1 with TRBJ2-5; possible D gene TRBD2, 6 bases. Trimming took off 6 bases at V and 2 bases at J, with 22 bases between the two ends. The CDR3 extends over 17 amino acids. CDR1 is SGHAT, CDR2 FQDESV, per germline (reference sequence). The CDR3 DNA reads TGTGCCAGCAGTCCGCGCACCTCTAGCGCCTTACAAGAGACCCAGTACTTC. Translation gives CASSPRTSSALQETQYF. Using reference TRBV11-1 and TRBJ2-5 for the parts outside the CDR3, the full variable domain is EAEVAQSPRYKITEKSQAVAFWCDPISGHATLYWYRQILGQGPELLVQFQDESVVDDSQLPKDRFSAERLKGVDSTLKIQPAELGDSAMYLCASSPRTSSALQETQYFGPGTRLLVL.

The gene calls are TRBV6-2 or TRBV6-3 and TRBJ2-1; D tentatively fits TRBD1 or TRBD2 (8 bases each). Trimming stripped 9 bases from V and 6 bases from J, with 27 bases between. The CDR3 contains 17 residues. In germline, CDR1 is MNHEY, CDR2 SVGEGT. CDR3 amino acids: CASSHRGTRIGINEQFF. CDR3 nucleotide sequence: TGTGCCAGTAGTCACAGGGGGACTAGAATAGGTATCAATGAGCAGTTCTTC.

This rearrangement joins TRBV12-3 or TRBV12-4 to TRBJ2-1; D may be TRBD1 (6 bases). This CDR3 is built from 15 residues. Trimming removed 9 bases at V and 3 bases at J, with 18 bases between. DNA for the CDR3: TGTGCCAGTAGCCCCAGGGGCGGGCGCTACAATGAGCAGTTCTTC. Protein: CASSPRGGRYNEQFF.

Comments on this clonotype: The CDR3 does not end in the conserved phenylalanine or tryptophan, so this is likely a read error. J is TRBJ2-7 and V is TRBV11-2, with D maybe TRBD1 (5 bases). Trimming removed 3 bases at V and 3 bases at J, with 9 bases between. The CDR3 totals 13 residues. Germline V gene sequence: CDR1 SGHAT, CDR2 FQNNGV. In nucleotides, the CDR3 is TGTGCCAGCAGCTTGAGACAGATCTACGAGCAGTACTTA. Its translation is CASSLRQIYEQYL.

The genes are TRBV12-3 or TRBV12-4 and TRBJ2-7; 8 bases match TRBD2. V gave up 5 bases and J gave up 9 bases; unmatched junction bases: 12. This CDR3 contains 14 residues. The CDR3 nucleotides are TGTGCCAGCAGTCCCCGGACTAGCAGGAGACGGCAGTACTTC. This encodes CASSPRTSRRRQYF.

Concerning this clonotype itself: A read error may be the cause here, since a much bigger clone is one base away. The chain employs TRBV4-2 and TRBJ2-3; D gene unclear. The V and J ends lost 0 bases and 1 base respectively, with 8 bases between them. CDR3 length equals 15 residues. Germline lookup yields CDR1 LGHNA and CDR2 YNFKEQ. The CDR3 spells CASSQEDQRTDTQYF. CDR3 DNA sequence: TGTGCCAGCAGCCAAGAAGACCAACGCACAGATACGCAGTATTTT.

This clonotype has just a few counts. The chain carries TRBV4-1 and TRBJ2-3; TRBD2 agrees at 9 bases. V dropped 5 bases and J dropped 1; count of bases not matched to a gene: 19. CDR3 length: 20 amino acids. Looked up from germline, CDR1 is MGHRA and CDR2 is YSYEKL. The DNA of the CDR3 is TGCGCCAGCAGCTTTAGCGGGAGTAAGAATAAGCACAGGGGCACAGATACGCAGTATTTT. Amino acid sequence: CASSFSGSKNKHRGTDTQYF.

For this clonotype: This may be a read error: a much more frequent sequence differs by one nucleotide. This chain joins TRBV6-5 and TRBJ2-1; D gene unclear. The CDR3 length is 12 residues. Germline V CDR1 and CDR2: MNHEY, SVGAGI. The CDR3 loop reads CANSQTRNEQFF. The CDR3 bases are TGTGCCAACAGTCAAACAAGAAATGAGCAGTTCTTC.

Worth noting for this clonotype: A read error may be the cause here, since a much bigger clone is one base away. CDR3 nucleotide sequence: TGTGCCAGCAATACAGGGACTACGGGGCAGTACTTC. Its translation: CASNTGTTGQYF. The chain carries TRBV6-6 and TRBJ2-7, with D tentatively TRBD2 (7 bases). The germline gives CDR1 MNHNY, CDR2 SVGAGI (reference sequence). Between the trimmed V and J ends, which lost 7 bases and 9 bases, there was a span of 16 bases. This CDR3 is 12 amino acids long.

In the case of this clonotype: As the CDR3 is not closed by the conserved phenylalanine or tryptophan, this likely results from a read error. The chain has TRBV11-2 and TRBJ2-7, with a weak D call TRBD1 (6 bases). V was cut by 1 base and J by 6 bases, with 13 bases left in between. Germline CDR1 and CDR2: SGHAT and FQNNGV. This CDR3 contains 14 residues. The CDR3 bases are TGTGCCAGCAGCTTAGGAGTCAGGGGCTTCGAGCAGTACCTC. It yields the protein CASSLGVRGFEQYL.

Ten or more counts support this clonotype. This chain links TRBV4-2 with TRBJ1-2; D unresolved. This CDR3 comprises 15 residues. Germline V CDR1 and CDR2: LGHNA, YNFKEQ. The V end was cut by 0 bases, the J end by 0 bases, with 8 bases between. The CDR3 spells CASSQDQRTNYGYTF. The DNA of the CDR3 is TGTGCCAGCAGCCAAGATCAAAGGACTAACTATGGCTACACCTTC.

This chain uses TRBV11-2 with TRBJ2-5, with a tentative D call TRBD2 (5 bases). CDR3 length: 13 amino acids. Trimming took 0 bases from V and 10 from J, leaving 12 bases between them. The germline CDR1 and CDR2 sequences are SGHAT and FQNNGV. The CDR3 sequence is CASSLDREYVQYF. CDR3 bases: TGTGCCAGCAGCTTAGACCGGGAATATGTCCAGTACTTC.

The CDR3 DNA reads TGTGCCAGCAGGGGTACTGGGGCCAACGTCCTGACTTTC. Its protein is CASRGTGANVLTF. The J gene is TRBJ2-6, the V gene TRBV2; D is ambiguous. This CDR3 has 13 amino acids. From germline, CDR1 is SNHLY and CDR2 FYNNEI. The V and J ends lost 6 bases and 2 bases respectively, with 5 bases between them.

About this clonotype: A much larger clone is a single base away; this may be a read error. The gene calls are TRBV12-3 or TRBV12-4 and TRBJ1-5, with unresolved D. This CDR3 comprises 13 residues. CDR3 residues: CASSLVGNHPQHF. CDR3 DNA: TGTGCCAGCAGTTTAGTAGGAAATCACCCCCAGCATTTT.

This clonotype was counted ten times or more. The chain links TRBV29-1 to TRBJ2-5; D gene uncertain. CDR3 length: 13 amino acids. Germline V gene data show CDR1 as SQVTM and CDR2 as ANQGSEA. V lost 7 bases to trimming and J lost 2 bases, with 14 bases between them. The DNA of the CDR3 is TGCAGCGCCGAGCACTACTATCAAGAGACCCAGTACTTC. As protein: CSAEHYYQETQYF.

This clonotype was recorded once. This may arise from a read error, as a much more abundant clone is one base away. This sequence joins TRBV5-1 and TRBJ2-5, with D possibly TRBD1 on 6 matching bases. This CDR3 region has 14 residues. V was cut by 6 bases and J by 4 bases, with 16 bases left in between. Germline V gene sequence: CDR1 SGHRS, CDR2 YFSETQ. The CDR3 DNA sequence: TGCGCCAGCAACATGGGGACAATGAGAGAGACCCAGTACTTC. This encodes CASNMGTMRETQYF.

This clonotype was observed a handful of times. CDR3 region: CASSSPGSNYGYTF. The CDR3 DNA sequence: TGTGCCAGCAGTTCCCCGGGGAGTAACTATGGCTACACCTTC. V gene TRBV28 combines with J gene TRBJ1-2; D uncertain. CDR1 is MDHEN, CDR2 SYDVKM, per germline. The germline V and J ends were trimmed by 4 bases and 1 base, with 10 bases remaining between them. The CDR3 extends over 14 amino acids.

The gene calls are TRBV10-2 and TRBJ2-3, with D hard to call. Between the trimmed V and J ends, which lost 8 bases and 6 bases, there was a span of 9 bases. Germline CDR1 WSHSY, CDR2 SAAADI. This CDR3 is built from 11 residues. The CDR3 sequence is CASGLSDTQYF. DNA for the CDR3: TGCGCCAGCGGTCTATCGGATACGCAGTATTTT.

CDR3 region: CASSQTGEAFYEQYF. DNA for the CDR3: TGTGCCAGCAGCCAGACGGGAGAGGCATTTTACGAGCAGTACTTC. This chain uses TRBV7-9 with TRBJ2-7, with D possibly matching TRBD2 (6 bases). The CDR3 has 15 amino acids. Germline CDR1 and CDR2: SEHNR and FQNEAQ (reference sequence). Trimming shortened V by 5 bases and J by 4 bases, and 18 bases separated the two germline ends. The full variable domain, rest sourced from reference TRBV7-9 and TRBJ2-7, is DTGVSQNPRHKITKRGQNVTFRCDPISEHNRLYWYRQTLGQGPEFLTYFQNEAQLEKSRLLSDRFSAERPKGSFSTLEIQRTEQGDSAMYLCASSQTGEAFYEQYFGPGTRLTVT.

This clonotype was recorded at least ten times. V is TRBV11-3 and J is TRBJ2-3; D ambiguous. Trimming pared 2 bases from V and 5 bases from J, leaving 11 bases between. The CDR3 is 14 amino acids. Germline V gene lookup returns CDR1 SGHNT and CDR2 YENEEA. CDR3 in amino acids: CASSLTSAGDTQYF. The CDR3 DNA sequence: TGTGCCAGCAGCTTAACCTCCGCAGGAGATACGCAGTATTTT.

This clonotype was counted at least ten times. The CDR3 coding sequence is TGCGCCAGCAGACAATTAGCGGGAGGCTACAATGAGCAGTTCTTC. It is translated as CASRQLAGGYNEQFF. V usage is TRBV4-1 and J usage is TRBJ2-1; 10 positions match TRBD2. The CDR3 extends over 15 amino acids. The J segment lost 3 bases and the V segment lost 6 bases, leaving 5 bases of the junction unmatched. The germline gives CDR1 MGHRA, CDR2 YSYEKL.

The DNA for the CDR3 is TGTGCCAGCAGCATTTCCGGGACCAGCGAGAGCACAGATACGCAGTATTTT. Amino acids: CASSISGTSESTDTQYF. The chain uses TRBV11-1 and TRBJ2-3, with D perhaps assigned TRBD1 or TRBD2 (5 bases each). Germline CDR1 SGHAT, CDR2 FQDESV (reference sequence). The V and J ends lost 5 bases and 0 bases respectively, with 18 bases between them. The CDR3 consists of 17 residues.

Note on this clonotype: This could be a read error, since a much larger clone is one nucleotide away. The genes are TRBV11-3 and TRBJ2-7; no reliable D call. Germline-derived CDR1 and CDR2 are SGHNT and YENEEA. This CDR3 is 12 amino acids long. Trimming removed 2 bases from V and 12 bases from J, with 14 bases in between. The CDR3 loop is CASSLPRWQRYF. The CDR3 DNA is TGTGCCAGCAGCTTACCCAGGTGGCAGCGGTACTTC.

The chain carries TRBV5-4 and TRBJ2-4; D uncertain. V was cut by 4 bases and J by 8 bases, with 19 bases left in between. Germline CDR1 SGHNT, CDR2 YYREEE (reference sequence). The CDR3 is made up of 15 amino acids. The chain's CDR3 is CASSPPSSDKDIQYF. Here the CDR3 DNA reads TGTGCCAGCAGCCCCCCGTCAAGCGATAAAGACATTCAGTACTTC.

Concerning this clonotype itself: A much larger clone lies a single base off, so this may be a read error. CDR3 loop: CASSLVGSTDYEQNF. The DNA of the CDR3 is TGTGCCAGCAGCTTAGTTGGTAGCACCGACTACGAGCAGAACTTC. The gene calls are TRBV7-8 and TRBJ2-7; possible D gene TRBD2, 5 bases. The CDR3 sequence is 15 residues long. Germline V CDR1 and CDR2: SGHVS, FQNEAQ.

This clonotype was seen ten or more times. This sequence joins TRBV7-8 and TRBJ1-5; tentatively, D is TRBD1 (6 bases). The germline gives CDR1 SGHVS, CDR2 FQNEAQ. This CDR3 is built from 16 residues. Trimming removed 5 bases at V and 3 bases at J, with 17 bases between. The CDR3 DNA sequence: TGTGCCAGCAGCGAATCACGTGGGGACACCAATCAGCCCCAGCATTTT. This encodes CASSESRGDTNQPQHF.

This clonotype was observed many times. The CDR3 sequence: CASSQDIQGEAFF. CDR3 DNA: TGCGCCAGCAGCCAAGATATACAGGGCGAAGCTTTCTTT. The chain employs TRBV4-1 and TRBJ1-1; tentative D call: TRBD1 (6 bases). The CDR3 spans 13 residues. CDR1 is MGHRA and CDR2 is YSYEKL in the germline V gene. V was trimmed by 0 bases and J by 8 bases, leaving 10 bases between them.